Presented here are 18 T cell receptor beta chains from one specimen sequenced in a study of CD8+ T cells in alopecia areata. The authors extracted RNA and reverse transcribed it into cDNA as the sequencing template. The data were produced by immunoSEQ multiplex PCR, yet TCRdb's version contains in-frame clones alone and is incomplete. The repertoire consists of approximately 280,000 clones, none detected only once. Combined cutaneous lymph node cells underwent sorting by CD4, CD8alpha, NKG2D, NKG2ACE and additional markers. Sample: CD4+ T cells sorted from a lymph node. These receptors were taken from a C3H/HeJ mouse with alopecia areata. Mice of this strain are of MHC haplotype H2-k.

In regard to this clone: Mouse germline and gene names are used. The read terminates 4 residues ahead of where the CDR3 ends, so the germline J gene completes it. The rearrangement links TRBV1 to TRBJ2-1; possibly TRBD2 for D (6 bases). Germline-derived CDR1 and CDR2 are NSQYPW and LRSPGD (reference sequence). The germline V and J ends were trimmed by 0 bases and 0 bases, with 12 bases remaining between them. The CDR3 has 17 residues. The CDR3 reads CTCSADRGGINYAEQFF. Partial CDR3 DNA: TGCACCTGCAGTGCAGATCGCGGGGGGATTAACTATGCT.

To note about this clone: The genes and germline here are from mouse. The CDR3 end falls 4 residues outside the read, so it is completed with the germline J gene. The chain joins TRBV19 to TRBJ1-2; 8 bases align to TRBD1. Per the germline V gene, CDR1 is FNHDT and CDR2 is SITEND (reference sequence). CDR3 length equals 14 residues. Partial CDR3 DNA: TGTGCCAGCAGTCCCGACAGGGGAGGGCCC. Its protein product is CASSPDRGGP. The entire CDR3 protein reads CASSPDRGGPDYTF.

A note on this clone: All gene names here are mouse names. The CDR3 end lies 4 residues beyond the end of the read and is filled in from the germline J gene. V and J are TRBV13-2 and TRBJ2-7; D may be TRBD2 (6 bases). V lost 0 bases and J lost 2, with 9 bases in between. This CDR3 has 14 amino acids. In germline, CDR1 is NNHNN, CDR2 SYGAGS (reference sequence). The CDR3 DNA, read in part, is TGTGCCAGCGGTGATGCTCCTGGGGCCTAT. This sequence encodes CASGDAPGAY. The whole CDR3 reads CASGDAPGAYEQYF.

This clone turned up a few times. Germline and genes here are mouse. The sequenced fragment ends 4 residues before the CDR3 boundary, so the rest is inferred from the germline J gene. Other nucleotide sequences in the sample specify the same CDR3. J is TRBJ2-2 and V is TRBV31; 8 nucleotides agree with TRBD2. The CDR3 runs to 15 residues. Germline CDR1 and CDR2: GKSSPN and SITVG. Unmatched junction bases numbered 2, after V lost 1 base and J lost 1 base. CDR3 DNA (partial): TGTGCCTGGAGTCCTACTGGGGGAAACACCGGG. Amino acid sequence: CAWSPTGGNTG. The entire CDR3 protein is CAWSPTGGNTGQLYF.

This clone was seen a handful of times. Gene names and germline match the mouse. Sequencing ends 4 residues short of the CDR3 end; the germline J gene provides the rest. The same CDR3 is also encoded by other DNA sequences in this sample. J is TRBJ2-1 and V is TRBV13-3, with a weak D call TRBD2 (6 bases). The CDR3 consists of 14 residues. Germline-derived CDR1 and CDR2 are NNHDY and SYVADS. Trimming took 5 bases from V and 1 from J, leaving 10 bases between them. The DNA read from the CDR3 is TGTGCCAGCAGACCCGGGGGGAACTATGCT. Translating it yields CASRPGGNYA. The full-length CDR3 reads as CASRPGGNYAEQFF.

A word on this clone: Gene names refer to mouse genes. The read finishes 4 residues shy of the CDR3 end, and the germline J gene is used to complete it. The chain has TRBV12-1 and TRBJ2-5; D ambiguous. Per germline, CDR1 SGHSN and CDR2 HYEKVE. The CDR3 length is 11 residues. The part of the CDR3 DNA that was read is TGTGCCAGCTCTCCCAGGGAC. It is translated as CASSPRD. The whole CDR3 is CASSPRDTQYF.

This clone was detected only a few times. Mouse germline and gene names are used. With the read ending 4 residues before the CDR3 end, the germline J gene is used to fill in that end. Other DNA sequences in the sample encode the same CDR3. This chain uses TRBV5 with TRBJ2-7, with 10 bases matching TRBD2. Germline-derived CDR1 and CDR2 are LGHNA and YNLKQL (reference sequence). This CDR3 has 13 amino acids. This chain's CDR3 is CASSRDWGYEQYF. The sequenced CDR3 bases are TGTGCCAGCAGCCGGGACTGGGGTTAT.

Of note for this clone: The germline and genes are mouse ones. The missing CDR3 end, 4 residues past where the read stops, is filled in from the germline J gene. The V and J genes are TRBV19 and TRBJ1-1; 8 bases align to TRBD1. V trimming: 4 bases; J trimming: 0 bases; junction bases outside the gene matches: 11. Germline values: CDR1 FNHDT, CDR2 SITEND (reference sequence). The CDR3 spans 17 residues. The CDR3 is CASSLTGGVFANTEVFF. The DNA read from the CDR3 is TGTGCCAGCAGTCTTACAGGGGGGGTGTTTGCAAACACA. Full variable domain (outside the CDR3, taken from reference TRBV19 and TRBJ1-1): GGIITQTPKFLIGQEGQKLTLKCQQNFNHDTMYWYRQDSGKGLRLIYYSITENDLQKGDLSEGYDASREKKSSFSLTVTSAQKNEMAVFLCASSLTGGVFANTEVFFGKGTRLTVV.

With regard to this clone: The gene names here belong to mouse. The CDR3 spells CAWSLGGGDSDYTF. CDR3 bases read: TGTGCCTGGAGTCTAGGGGGAGGGGACTCC. The V and J genes are TRBV31 and TRBJ1-2; perhaps TRBD1 as D (6 bases). Read sequence stops 4 residues before the CDR3 end, and the germline J gene provides the missing end. Germline loops: CDR1 GKSSPN, CDR2 SITVG. CDR3 length: 14 amino acids. V was pared by 0 bases and J by 3 bases, with 11 bases between. The full variable domain, in which reference TRBV31 and TRBJ1-2 provide the parts outside the CDR3, is AQTIHQWPVAEIKAVGSPLSLGCTIKGKSSPNLYWYWQATGGTLQQLFYSITVGQVESVVQLNLSASRPKDDQFILSTEKLLLSHSGFYLCAWSLGGGDSDYTFGSGTRLLVI.

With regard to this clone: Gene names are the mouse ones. The part of the CDR3 DNA that was read is TGTGCCAGCAGCCTCCAGGGGAGTGCAGAA. It translates to CASSLQGSAE. The entire CDR3 reads CASSLQGSAETLYF. The gene calls are TRBV5 and TRBJ2-3; maybe TRBD1 (6 bases). The CDR3 end lies 4 residues beyond the end of the read and is filled in from the germline J gene. The CDR3 is 14 amino acids. V lost 4 bases and J 0 bases, leaving 8 bases between the germline ends. Looked up from germline, CDR1 is LGHNA and CDR2 is YNLKQL (reference sequence).

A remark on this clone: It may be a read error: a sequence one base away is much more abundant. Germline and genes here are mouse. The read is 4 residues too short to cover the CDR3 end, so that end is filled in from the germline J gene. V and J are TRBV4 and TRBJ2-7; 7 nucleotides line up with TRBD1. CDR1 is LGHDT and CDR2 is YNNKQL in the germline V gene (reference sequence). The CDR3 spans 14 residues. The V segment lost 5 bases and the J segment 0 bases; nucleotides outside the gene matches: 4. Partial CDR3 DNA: TGTGCCAGCAGCCACCGGGACAGCTCCTAT. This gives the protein CASSHRDSSY. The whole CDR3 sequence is CASSHRDSSYEQYF.

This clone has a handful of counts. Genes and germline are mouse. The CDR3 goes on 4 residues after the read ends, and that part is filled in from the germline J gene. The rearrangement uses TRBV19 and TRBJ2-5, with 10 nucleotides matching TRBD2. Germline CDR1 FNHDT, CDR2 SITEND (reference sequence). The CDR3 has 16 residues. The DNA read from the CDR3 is TGTGCCAGCAGTTTGCGACTGGGGGGAAGGAAAGAC. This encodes CASSLRLGGRKD. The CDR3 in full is CASSLRLGGRKDTQYF. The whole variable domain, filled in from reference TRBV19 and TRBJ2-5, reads GGIITQTPKFLIGQEGQKLTLKCQQNFNHDTMYWYRQDSGKGLRLIYYSITENDLQKGDLSEGYDASREKKSSFSLTVTSAQKNEMAVFLCASSLRLGGRKDTQYFGPGTRLLVL.

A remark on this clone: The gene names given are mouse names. CDR3: CASNTRQGGYEQYF. The CDR3 DNA, read in part, is TGTGCCAGCAACACCAGACAGGGGGGGTAT. V usage is TRBV13-3 and J usage is TRBJ2-7, with TRBD1 matching 9 bases. The CDR3 is cut off 4 residues early in the read; its end comes from the germline J gene. CDR3 length: 14 residues. Germline CDR1 reads NNHDY; CDR2 reads SYVADS.

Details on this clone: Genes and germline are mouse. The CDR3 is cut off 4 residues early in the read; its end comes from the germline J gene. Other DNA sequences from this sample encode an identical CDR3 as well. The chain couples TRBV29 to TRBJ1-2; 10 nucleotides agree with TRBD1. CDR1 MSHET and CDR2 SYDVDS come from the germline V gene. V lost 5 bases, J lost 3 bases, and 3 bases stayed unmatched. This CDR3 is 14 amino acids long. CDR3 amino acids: CASSLGTGDSDYTF. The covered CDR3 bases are TGTGCTAGCAGTCTCGGGACAGGGGACTCC. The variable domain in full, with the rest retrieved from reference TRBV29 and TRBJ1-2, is DMKVTQMPRYLIKRMGENVLLECGQDMSHETMYWYRQDPGLGLQLIYISYDVDSNSEGDIPKGYRVSRKKREHFSLILDSAKTNQTSVYFCASSLGTGDSDYTFGSGTRLLVI.

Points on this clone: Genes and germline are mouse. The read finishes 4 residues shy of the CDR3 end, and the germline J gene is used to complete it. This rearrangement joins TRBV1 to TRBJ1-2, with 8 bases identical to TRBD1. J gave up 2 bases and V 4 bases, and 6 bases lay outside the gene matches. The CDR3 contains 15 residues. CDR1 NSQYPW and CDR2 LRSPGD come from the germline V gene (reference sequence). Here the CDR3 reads CTCSVGQGGNSDYTF. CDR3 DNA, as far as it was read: TGCACCTGCAGTGTTGGACAGGGAGGGAACTCC. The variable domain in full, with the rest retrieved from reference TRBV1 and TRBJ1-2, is VTLLEQNPRWRLVPRGQAVNLRCILKNSQYPWMSWYQQDLQKQLQWLFTLRSPGDKEVKSLPGADYLATRVTDTELRLQVANMSQGRTLYCTCSVGQGGNSDYTFGSGTRLLVI.

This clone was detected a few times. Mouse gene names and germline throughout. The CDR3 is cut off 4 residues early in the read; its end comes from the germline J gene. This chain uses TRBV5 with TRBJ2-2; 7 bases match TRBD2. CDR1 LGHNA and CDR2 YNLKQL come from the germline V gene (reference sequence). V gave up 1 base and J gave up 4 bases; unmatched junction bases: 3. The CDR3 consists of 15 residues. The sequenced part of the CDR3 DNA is TGTGCCAGCAGCCAAGTTTCTGGGGGCACCGGG. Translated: CASSQVSGGTG. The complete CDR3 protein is CASSQVSGGTGQLYF.

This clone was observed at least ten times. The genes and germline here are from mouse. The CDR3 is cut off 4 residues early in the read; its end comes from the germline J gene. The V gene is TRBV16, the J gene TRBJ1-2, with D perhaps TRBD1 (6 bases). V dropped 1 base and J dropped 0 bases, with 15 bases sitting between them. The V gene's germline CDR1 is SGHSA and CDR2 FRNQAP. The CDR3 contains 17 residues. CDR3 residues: CASSLVSPGQANSDYTF. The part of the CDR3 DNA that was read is TGTGCAAGCAGCTTAGTCTCACCGGGACAAGCAAACTCC. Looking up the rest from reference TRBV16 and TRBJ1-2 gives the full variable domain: NAGVIQTPRHKVTGKGQEATLWCEPISGHSAVFWYRQTIVQGLEFLTYFRNQAPIDDSGMPKERFSAQMPNQSHSTLKIQSTQPQDSAVYLCASSLVSPGQANSDYTFGSGTRLLVI.

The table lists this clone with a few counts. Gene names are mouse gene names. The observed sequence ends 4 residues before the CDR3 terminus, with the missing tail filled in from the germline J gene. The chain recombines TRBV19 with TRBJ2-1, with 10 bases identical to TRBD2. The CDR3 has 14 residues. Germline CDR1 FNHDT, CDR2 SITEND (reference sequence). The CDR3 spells CASRPRDWGAEQFF. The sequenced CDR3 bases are TGTGCCAGCAGACCCCGGGACTGGGGCGCT.